Following are 24 T cell receptor beta chains from one sample sequenced in a study of cytomegalovirus exposure and HLA in healthy donors. The PCR made use of 60 Vbeta and 13 Jbeta primers. Here immunoSEQ multiplex PCR was the method, and the copy in TCRdb shows in-frame clones only, minus some. The sample's table shows some 200,000 clones. Specimen: PBMCs. The source is a girl aged 2 to 9 in good health and CMV-seropositive.

The rearrangement uses TRBV7-2 and TRBJ1-1; D gene uncertain. Trimming took off 4 bases at V and 0 bases at J, with 15 bases between the two ends. CDR1 SGHTA and CDR2 FQGNSA come from the germline V gene. The CDR3 spans 16 residues. CDR3 sequence reads: CASSSRSSGLNTEAFF. DNA of the CDR3: TGTGCCAGCAGCTCCCGCTCGAGCGGGCTGAACACTGAAGCTTTCTTT.

The chain uses TRBV10-2 and TRBJ1-1; 9 bases are a match to TRBD1. J was trimmed by 2 bases and V by 6 bases; bases with no gene match: 7. The length of the CDR3 is 15 residues. Germline-derived CDR1 and CDR2 are WSHSY and SAAADI. CDR3 DNA: TGCGCCAGCAGGGGACAGGGAAAGGGTAACACTGAAGCTTTCTTT. Its translation: CASRGQGKGNTEAFF.

The chain joins TRBV4-2 to TRBJ2-1; the match to TRBD2 covers 7 bases. V trimming: 0 bases; J trimming: 4 bases; junction bases outside the gene matches: 3. Germline loops: CDR1 LGHNA, CDR2 YNFKEQ. The CDR3 covers 15 residues. The CDR3 region is CASSQELAAYNEQFF. The CDR3 DNA sequence: TGTGCCAGCAGCCAAGAGCTAGCGGCTTACAATGAGCAGTTCTTC.

The DNA of the CDR3 is TGTGCCAGCAGCTTACTCGGACAGGAAAAACTGTTTTTT. This gives the protein CASSLLGQEKLFF. This chain connects TRBV7-2 to TRBJ1-4, with D possibly being TRBD1 (6 bases). CDR1 SGHTA and CDR2 FQGNSA come from the germline V gene. CDR3 length: 13 residues. Trimming pared 2 bases from V and 8 bases from J, leaving 9 bases between.

This chain uses TRBV19 with TRBJ2-7, with 7 nucleotides matching TRBD1. CDR1 and CDR2 from the germline V gene are LNHDA and SQIVND (reference sequence). The CDR3 contains 15 residues. Germline trimming cut 5 bases from V and 6 bases from J; bases unmatched to any gene: 13. The CDR3, as DNA: TGTGCCAGTAGTCCCGCTCGGGACAGCTTCTTCGAGCAGTACTTC. This translates into CASSPARDSFFEQYF. Full variable domain (outside the CDR3, taken from reference TRBV19 and TRBJ2-7): DGGITQSPKYLFRKEGQNVTLSCEQNLNHDAMYWYRQDPGQGLRLIYYSQIVNDFQKGDIAEGYSVSREKKESFPLTVTSAQKNPTAFYLCASSPARDSFFEQYFGPGTRLTVT.

V gene TRBV2 combines with J gene TRBJ2-5, with D possibly being TRBD1 (5 bases). The CDR3 is made up of 13 amino acids. Looked up from germline, CDR1 is SNHLY and CDR2 is FYNNEI. Trimming took 5 bases from V and 3 from J, leaving 10 bases between them. The CDR3 loop is CASSTQGEETQYF. The CDR3 region has the DNA TGTGCCAGCAGTACCCAGGGTGAAGAGACCCAGTACTTC.

V is TRBV28 and J is TRBJ1-1, with TRBD1 as a possible D gene (6 bases). The germline V gene encodes CDR1 MDHEN and CDR2 SYDVKM. The germline V and J ends were trimmed by 6 bases and 2 bases, with 13 bases remaining between them. This CDR3 has 14 residues. The CDR3 bases are TGTGCCAGCAGCCAGGGACAACGTAACACTGAAGCTTTCTTT. Protein: CASSQGQRNTEAFF.

This chain connects TRBV5-4 to TRBJ1-1; D uncertain. The CDR3 consists of 14 residues. The germline gives CDR1 SGHNT, CDR2 YYREEE (reference sequence). The V gene lost 0 bases and the J gene lost 4 bases, with 10 bases spanning the gap. The CDR3 coding sequence is TGTGCCAGCAGCTTGGGACAAATTAGCACTGAAGCTTTCTTT. Amino acid sequence: CASSLGQISTEAFF.

The V gene is TRBV19, the J gene TRBJ1-1; D might be TRBD1 (6 bases). V lost 8 bases to trimming and J lost 4 bases, with 17 bases between them. The length of the CDR3 is 14 residues. Looked up from germline, CDR1 is LNHDA and CDR2 is SQIVND (reference sequence). The DNA of the CDR3 is TGTGCCAGTTCCAACAGGGAACTGGGCACTGAAGCTTTCTTT. This encodes CASSNRELGTEAFF.

The gene calls are TRBV25-1 and TRBJ2-7; D possibly corresponds to TRBD2 (6 bases). Trimming stripped 4 bases from V and 3 bases from J, with 16 bases between. The CDR3 sequence is 15 residues long. Germline lookup yields CDR1 MGHDK and CDR2 SYGVNS. CDR3 amino acids: CASSASPGADYEQYF. The CDR3 DNA reads as TGTGCCAGCAGTGCGTCTCCGGGAGCCGACTACGAGCAGTACTTC.

This sequence joins TRBV29-1 and TRBJ2-2; 8 nucleotides line up with TRBD2. Germline V gene data show CDR1 as SQVTM and CDR2 as ANQGSEA. The CDR3 covers 17 residues. V lost 1 base to trimming and J lost 2 bases; unmatched junction nucleotides: 9. DNA for the CDR3: TGCAGCGTTGAAGGGACTAGCAAAGTAAGAAACACCGGGGAGCTGTTTTTT. Translating gives CSVEGTSKVRNTGELFF.

The CDR3 bases are TGTGCCAGTAGTATTTTAGCGGGAGGGCAAGAGACCCAGTACTTC. It translates to CASSILAGGQETQYF. V is TRBV19 and J is TRBJ2-5; TRBD2 matches at 11 bases. Trimming took 3 bases from V and 2 from J; bases not matched to a gene: 2. The length of the CDR3 is 15 residues. CDR1 and CDR2 (germline): LNHDA, SQIVND (reference sequence).

The chain has TRBV7-6 and TRBJ1-2; tentative D call: TRBD1 (5 bases). The CDR3 consists of 17 residues. Germline assignment: CDR1 SGHVS and CDR2 FNYEAQ. V dropped 0 bases and J dropped 3 bases, with 17 bases sitting between them. This CDR3 is CASSLALGGFTDYGYTF. The CDR3 nucleotides are TGTGCCAGCAGCTTAGCCCTGGGGGGGTTTACAGACTATGGCTACACCTTC.

J is TRBJ1-4 and V is TRBV5-4; 7 nucleotides match TRBD1. In germline, CDR1 is SGHNT, CDR2 YYREEE (reference sequence). There are 14 residues in the CDR3. The trim removed 2 bases at V and 8 bases at J, leaving 6 bases unmatched. CDR3 coding DNA: TGTGCCAGCAGCTTCGGGACAGAAGGGGAAAAACTGTTTTTT. Its translation is CASSFGTEGEKLFF.

V is TRBV19 and J is TRBJ2-7, with TRBD2 identical over 11 bases. The CDR3 sequence is 15 residues long. CDR1 and CDR2 from the germline V gene are LNHDA and SQIVND (reference sequence). V shed 4 bases and J 6 bases; nucleotides not matched to a gene: 8. The CDR3 spells CASSRDKLAGVEQYF. CDR3 coding DNA: TGTGCCAGTAGTAGAGATAAACTAGCGGGAGTCGAGCAGTACTTC.

Notes on this clone: The identical CDR3 is also encoded by other nucleotide sequences in the sample. The rearrangement links TRBV5-6 to TRBJ1-5; D not certain. This CDR3 spans 14 amino acids. Germline CDR1 reads SGHDT; CDR2 reads YYEEEE. V was pared by 0 bases and J by 6 bases, with 10 bases between. The CDR3 bases are TGTGCCAGCAGCTTGGGGACTGGAGGTCAGCCCCAGCATTTT. Translation: CASSLGTGGQPQHF.

This chain connects TRBV28 to TRBJ1-1; the D is unclear. CDR3 length equals 15 residues. With 2 bases removed from V and 3 bases from J, the gap between germline ends came to 13 bases. The V gene's germline CDR1 is MDHEN and CDR2 SYDVKM. This chain's CDR3 is CASSLAGRGDTEAFF. The CDR3 region has the DNA TGTGCCAGCAGTTTAGCAGGCCGCGGGGACACTGAAGCTTTCTTT.

The V call is TRBV19, the J call TRBJ1-3, with 8 bases lining up with TRBD1. The V gene's germline CDR1 is LNHDA and CDR2 SQIVND (reference sequence). V lost 6 bases, J lost 3 bases, and 16 bases stayed unmatched. The CDR3 runs to 18 residues. The CDR3 DNA reads as TGTGCCAGTAGCCTGGGGACAGGCAGGTATCACCGTGGAAACACCATATATTTT. Its protein is CASSLGTGRYHRGNTIYF.

V and J are TRBV19 and TRBJ2-7; a weak D match, TRBD1 (5 bases). With 5 bases removed from V and 3 bases from J, the gap between germline ends came to 11 bases. The CDR3 is 13 amino acids. CDR1 LNHDA and CDR2 SQIVND come from the germline V gene (reference sequence). For the CDR3, the DNA is TGTGCCAGTAGTCCAGGGTTCGACTACGAGCAGTACTTC. Translation: CASSPGFDYEQYF.

This chain links TRBV2 with TRBJ1-4, with D unclear. Germline loops: CDR1 SNHLY, CDR2 FYNNEI. CDR3 length equals 14 residues. Trimming pared 1 base from V and 5 bases from J, leaving 8 bases between. CDR3 nucleotide sequence: TGTGCCAGCAGTGAAGGGGGAGTAAATGAAAAACTGTTTTTT. Residues: CASSEGGVNEKLFF. The full variable domain, completed using reference TRBV2 and TRBJ1-4, is EPEVTQTPSHQVTQMGQEVILRCVPISNHLYFYWYRQILGQKVEFLVSFYNNEISEKSEIFDDQFSVERPDGSNFTLKIRSTKLEDSAMYFCASSEGGVNEKLFFGSGTQLSVL.

V is TRBV7-9 and J is TRBJ2-1, with D possibly TRBD2 on 5 matching bases. The V gene's germline CDR1 is SEHNR and CDR2 FQNEAQ (reference sequence). This CDR3 is built from 13 residues. Trimming removed 5 bases from V and 9 bases from J, with 14 bases in between. The CDR3 spells CASSPQEVLEQFF. The CDR3 DNA reads as TGTGCCAGCAGCCCCCAGGAGGTTCTTGAGCAGTTCTTC. The full variable domain, with the rest looked up from reference TRBV7-9 and TRBJ2-1, is DTGVSQNPRHKITKRGQNVTFRCDPISEHNRLYWYRQTLGQGPEFLTYFQNEAQLEKSRLLSDRFSAERPKGSFSTLEIQRTEQGDSAMYLCASSPQEVLEQFFGPGTRLTVL.

This chain connects TRBV7-9 to TRBJ1-2; TRBD1 is a possible D gene (5 bases). The CDR3 sequence is 18 residues long. CDR1 and CDR2 from the germline V gene are SEHNR and FQNEAQ (reference sequence). The V and J ends lost 1 base and 7 bases respectively, with 25 bases between them. DNA for the CDR3: TGTGCCAGCAGCTTAGAGGGGAGGGGCCAAATCTCCCTGGGTGGCTACACCTTC. It is translated as CASSLEGRGQISLGGYTF. The full variable domain, in which reference TRBV7-9 and TRBJ1-2 provide the parts outside the CDR3, is DTGVSQNPRHKITKRGQNVTFRCDPISEHNRLYWYRQTLGQGPEFLTYFQNEAQLEKSRLLSDRFSAERPKGSFSTLEIQRTEQGDSAMYLCASSLEGRGQISLGGYTFGSGTRLTVV.

The chain combines TRBV19 with TRBJ2-3; no reliable D call. Trimming stripped 1 base from V and 6 bases from J, with 8 bases between. CDR3 size: 13 residues. Germline V gene data show CDR1 as LNHDA and CDR2 as SQIVND (reference sequence). The CDR3 protein is CASSIVQSDTQYF. The CDR3 nucleotides read TGTGCCAGTAGTATAGTACAATCGGATACGCAGTATTTT.

This rearrangement joins TRBV5-1 to TRBJ2-7; a possible D gene is TRBD2 (6 bases). The length of the CDR3 is 15 residues. V dropped 4 bases and J dropped 1 base, with 15 bases sitting between them. CDR1 SGHRS and CDR2 YFSETQ come from the germline V gene. The CDR3 sequence is CASSPGTEISYEQYF. The CDR3 coding sequence is TGCGCCAGCAGCCCCGGGACTGAAATTTCCTACGAGCAGTACTTC.